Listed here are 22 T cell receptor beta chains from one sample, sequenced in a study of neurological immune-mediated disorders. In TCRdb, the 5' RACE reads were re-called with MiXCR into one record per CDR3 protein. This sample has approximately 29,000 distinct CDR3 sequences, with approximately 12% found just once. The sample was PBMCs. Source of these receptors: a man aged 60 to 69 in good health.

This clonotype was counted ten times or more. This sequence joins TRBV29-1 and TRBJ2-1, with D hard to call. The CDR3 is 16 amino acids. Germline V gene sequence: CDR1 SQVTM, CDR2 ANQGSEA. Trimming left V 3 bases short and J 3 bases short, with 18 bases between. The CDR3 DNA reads TGCAGCGTTGACGGCCTTCCTCGGCAGGACTACAATGAGCAGTTCTTC. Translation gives CSVDGLPRQDYNEQFF.

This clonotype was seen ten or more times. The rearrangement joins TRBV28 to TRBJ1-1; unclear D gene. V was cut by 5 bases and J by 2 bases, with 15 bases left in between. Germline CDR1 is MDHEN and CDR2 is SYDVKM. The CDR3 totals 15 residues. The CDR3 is CASSPTPLGNTEAFF. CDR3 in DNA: TGTGCCAGCAGTCCGACCCCCTTGGGTAACACTGAAGCTTTCTTT.

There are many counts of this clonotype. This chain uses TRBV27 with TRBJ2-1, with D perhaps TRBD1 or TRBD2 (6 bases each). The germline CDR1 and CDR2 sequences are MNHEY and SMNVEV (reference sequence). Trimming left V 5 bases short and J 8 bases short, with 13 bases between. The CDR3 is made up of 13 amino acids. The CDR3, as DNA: TGTGCCAGCAGTAATAGGGGGGATGATGAGCAGTTCTTC. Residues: CASSNRGDDEQFF.

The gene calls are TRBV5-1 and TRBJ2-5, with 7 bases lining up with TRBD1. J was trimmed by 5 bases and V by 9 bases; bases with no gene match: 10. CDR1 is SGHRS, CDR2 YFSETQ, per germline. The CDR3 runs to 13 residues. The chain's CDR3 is CAINPTGLETQYF. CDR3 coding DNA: TGCGCCATCAACCCGACAGGGCTGGAGACCCAGTACTTC.

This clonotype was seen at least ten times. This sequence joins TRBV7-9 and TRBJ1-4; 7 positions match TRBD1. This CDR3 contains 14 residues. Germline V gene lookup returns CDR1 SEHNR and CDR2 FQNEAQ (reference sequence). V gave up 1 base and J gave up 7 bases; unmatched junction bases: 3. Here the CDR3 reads CASSLGTGAEKLFF. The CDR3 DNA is TGTGCCAGCAGCTTAGGGACAGGAGCTGAAAAACTGTTTTTT. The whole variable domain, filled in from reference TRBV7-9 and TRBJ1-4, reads DTGVSQNPRHKITKRGQNVTFRCDPISEHNRLYWYRQTLGQGPEFLTYFQNEAQLEKSRLLSDRFSAERPKGSFSTLEIQRTEQGDSAMYLCASSLGTGAEKLFFGSGTQLSVL.

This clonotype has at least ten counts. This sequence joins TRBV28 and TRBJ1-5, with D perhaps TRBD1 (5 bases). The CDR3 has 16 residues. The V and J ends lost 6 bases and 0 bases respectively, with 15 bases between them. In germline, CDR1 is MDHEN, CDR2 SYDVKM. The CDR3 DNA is TGTGCCAGCAGCTACCGACAGATTTATAGCAATCAGCCCCAGCATTTT. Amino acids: CASSYRQIYSNQPQHF.

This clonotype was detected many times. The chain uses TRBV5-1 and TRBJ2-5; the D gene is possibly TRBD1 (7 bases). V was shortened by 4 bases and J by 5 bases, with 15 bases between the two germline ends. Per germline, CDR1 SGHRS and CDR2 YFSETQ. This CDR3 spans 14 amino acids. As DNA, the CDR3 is TGCGCCAGCAGCGCGCAGGGGGGCGTCGAGACCCAGTACTTC. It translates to CASSAQGGVETQYF.

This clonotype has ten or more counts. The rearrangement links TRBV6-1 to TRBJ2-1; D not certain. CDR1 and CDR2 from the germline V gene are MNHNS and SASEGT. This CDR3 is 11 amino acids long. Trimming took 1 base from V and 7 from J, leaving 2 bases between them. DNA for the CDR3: TGTGCCAGCAGTGAAGTAAATGAGCAGTTCTTC. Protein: CASSEVNEQFF.

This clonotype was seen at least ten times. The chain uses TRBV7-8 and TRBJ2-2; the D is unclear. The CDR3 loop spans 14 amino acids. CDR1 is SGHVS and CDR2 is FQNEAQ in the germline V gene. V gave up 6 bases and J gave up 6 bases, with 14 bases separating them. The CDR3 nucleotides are TGTGCCAGCAGAAGGGTTTTGGGCCCCGGGGAGCTGTTTTTT. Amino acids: CASRRVLGPGELFF.

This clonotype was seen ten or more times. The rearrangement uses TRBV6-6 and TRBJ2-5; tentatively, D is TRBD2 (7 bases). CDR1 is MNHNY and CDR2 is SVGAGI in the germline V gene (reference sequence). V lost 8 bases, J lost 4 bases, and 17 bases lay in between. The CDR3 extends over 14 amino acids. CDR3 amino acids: CASDSRGARETQYF. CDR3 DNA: TGTGCCAGCGACTCCCGGGGGGCCCGAGAGACCCAGTACTTC.

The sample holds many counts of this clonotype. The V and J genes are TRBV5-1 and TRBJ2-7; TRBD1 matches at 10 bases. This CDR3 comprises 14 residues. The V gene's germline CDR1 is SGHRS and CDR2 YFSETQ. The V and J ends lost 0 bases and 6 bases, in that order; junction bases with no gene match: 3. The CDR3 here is CASSLVGQGSEQYF. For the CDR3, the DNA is TGCGCCAGCAGCTTGGTGGGACAGGGGTCCGAGCAGTACTTC.

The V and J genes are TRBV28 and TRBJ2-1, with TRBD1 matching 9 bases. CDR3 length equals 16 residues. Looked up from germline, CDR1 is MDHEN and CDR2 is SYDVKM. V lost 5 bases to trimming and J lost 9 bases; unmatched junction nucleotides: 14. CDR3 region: CASSSPGDRVLGEQFF. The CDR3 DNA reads TGTGCCAGCAGTAGCCCTGGGGACAGGGTCTTGGGTGAGCAGTTCTTC.

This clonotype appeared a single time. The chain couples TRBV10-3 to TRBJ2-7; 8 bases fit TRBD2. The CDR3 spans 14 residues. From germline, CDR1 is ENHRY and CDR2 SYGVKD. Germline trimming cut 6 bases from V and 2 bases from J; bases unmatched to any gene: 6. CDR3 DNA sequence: TGTGCCATCAGCGCGGGAGGTTACACCTACGAGCAGTACTTC. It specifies CAISAGGYTYEQYF.

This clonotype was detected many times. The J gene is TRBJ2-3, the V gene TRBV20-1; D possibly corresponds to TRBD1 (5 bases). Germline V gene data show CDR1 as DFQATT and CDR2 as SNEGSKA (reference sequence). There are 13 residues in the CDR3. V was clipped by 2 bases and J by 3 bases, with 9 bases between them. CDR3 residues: CSARRQRTDTQYF. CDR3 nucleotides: TGCAGTGCTAGAAGACAGAGGACAGATACGCAGTATTTT.

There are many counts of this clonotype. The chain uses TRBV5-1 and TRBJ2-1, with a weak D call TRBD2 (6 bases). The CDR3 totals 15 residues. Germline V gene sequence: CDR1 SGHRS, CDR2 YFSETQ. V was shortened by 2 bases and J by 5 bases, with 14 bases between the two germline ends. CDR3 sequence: CASSFAGGEDNEQFF. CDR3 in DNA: TGCGCCAGCAGCTTTGCCGGAGGGGAGGACAATGAGCAGTTCTTC.

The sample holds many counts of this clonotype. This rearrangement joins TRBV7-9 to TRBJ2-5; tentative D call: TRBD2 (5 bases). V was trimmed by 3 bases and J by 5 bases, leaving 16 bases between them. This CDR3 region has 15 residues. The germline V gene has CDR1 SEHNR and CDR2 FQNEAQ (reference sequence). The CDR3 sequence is CASSFGSPGVETQYF. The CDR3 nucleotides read TGTGCCAGCAGCTTTGGGAGTCCCGGGGTTGAGACCCAGTACTTC.

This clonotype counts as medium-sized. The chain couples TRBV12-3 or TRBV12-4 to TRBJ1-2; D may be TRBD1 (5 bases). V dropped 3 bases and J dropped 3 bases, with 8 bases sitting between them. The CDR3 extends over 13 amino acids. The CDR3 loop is CASSFSGDYGYTF. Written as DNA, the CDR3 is TGTGCCAGCAGTTTTTCGGGGGACTATGGCTACACCTTC.

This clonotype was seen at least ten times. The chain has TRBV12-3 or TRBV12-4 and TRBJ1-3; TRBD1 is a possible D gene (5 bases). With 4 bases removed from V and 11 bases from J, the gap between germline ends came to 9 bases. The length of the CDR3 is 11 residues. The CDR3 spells CASSSGAAIYF. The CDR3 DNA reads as TGTGCCAGCAGTTCCGGGGCGGCCATATATTTT.

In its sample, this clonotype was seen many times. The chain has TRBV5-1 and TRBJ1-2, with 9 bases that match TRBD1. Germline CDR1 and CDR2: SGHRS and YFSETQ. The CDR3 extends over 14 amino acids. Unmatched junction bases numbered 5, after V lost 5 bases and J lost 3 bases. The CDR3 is CASRGDRADYGYTF. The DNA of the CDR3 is TGCGCCAGCAGGGGGGACAGGGCGGACTATGGCTACACCTTC.

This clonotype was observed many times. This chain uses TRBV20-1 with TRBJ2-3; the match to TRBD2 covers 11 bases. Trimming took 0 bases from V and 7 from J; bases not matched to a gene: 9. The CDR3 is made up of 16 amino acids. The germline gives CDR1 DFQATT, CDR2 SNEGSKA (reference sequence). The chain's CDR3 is CSARDLLAGVVYTQYF. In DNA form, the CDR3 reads TGCAGTGCTAGAGATCTACTAGCGGGGGTGGTGTATACGCAGTATTTT.

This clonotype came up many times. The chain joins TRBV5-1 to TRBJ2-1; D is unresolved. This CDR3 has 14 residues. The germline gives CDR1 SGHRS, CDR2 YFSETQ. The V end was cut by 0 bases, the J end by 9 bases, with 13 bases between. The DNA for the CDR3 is TGCGCCAGCAGCTTGGATCTACCGAAGGGTGAGCAGTTCTTC. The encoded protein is CASSLDLPKGEQFF.

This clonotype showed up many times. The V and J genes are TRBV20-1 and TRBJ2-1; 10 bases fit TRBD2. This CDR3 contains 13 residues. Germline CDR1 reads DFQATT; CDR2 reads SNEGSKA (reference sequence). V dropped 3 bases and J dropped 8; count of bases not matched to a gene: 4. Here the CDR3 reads CSASAGTSDEQFF. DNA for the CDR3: TGCAGTGCTAGCGCTGGGACTAGCGATGAGCAGTTCTTC.